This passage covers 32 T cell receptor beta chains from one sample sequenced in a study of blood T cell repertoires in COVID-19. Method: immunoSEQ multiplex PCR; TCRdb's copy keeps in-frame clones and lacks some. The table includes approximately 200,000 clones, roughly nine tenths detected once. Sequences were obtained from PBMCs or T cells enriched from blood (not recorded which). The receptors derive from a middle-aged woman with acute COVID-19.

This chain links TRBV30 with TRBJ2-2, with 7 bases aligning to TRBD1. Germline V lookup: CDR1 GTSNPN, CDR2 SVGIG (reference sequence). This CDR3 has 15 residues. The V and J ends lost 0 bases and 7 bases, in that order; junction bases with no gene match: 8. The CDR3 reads CAWSVRGGLGGELFF. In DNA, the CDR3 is TGTGCCTGGAGTGTCAGAGGGGGCCTTGGCGGGGAGCTGTTTTTT. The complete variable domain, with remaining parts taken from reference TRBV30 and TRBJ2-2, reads SQTIHQWPATLVQPVGSPLSLECTVEGTSNPNLYWYRQAAGRGLQLLFYSVGIGQISSEVPQNLSASRPQDRQFILSSKKLLLSDSGFYLCAWSVRGGLGGELFFGEGSRLTVL.

The chain's CDR3 is CASSPRQFMNTEAFF. DNA of the CDR3: TGTGCCAGCTCACCAAGACAGTTCATGAACACTGAAGCTTTCTTT. The V gene is TRBV18, the J gene TRBJ1-1; tentative D call: TRBD1 (5 bases). V lost 2 bases to trimming and J lost 0 bases, with 10 bases between them. The CDR3 spans 15 residues. CDR1 and CDR2 from the germline V gene are KGHSH and LQKENI.

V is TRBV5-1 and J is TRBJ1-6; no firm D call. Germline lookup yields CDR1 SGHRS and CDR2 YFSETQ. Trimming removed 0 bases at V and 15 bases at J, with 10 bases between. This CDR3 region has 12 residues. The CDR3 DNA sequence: TGCGCCAGCAGCTTGGATGGAGCCAGCCTCCACTTT. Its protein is CASSLDGASLHF.

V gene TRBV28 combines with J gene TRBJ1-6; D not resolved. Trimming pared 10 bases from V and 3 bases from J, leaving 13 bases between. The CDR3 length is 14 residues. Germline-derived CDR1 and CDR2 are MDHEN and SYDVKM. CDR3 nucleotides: TGTGCCACCGCCCAGGCAGACTATAATTCACCCCTCCACTTT. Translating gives CATAQADYNSPLHF.

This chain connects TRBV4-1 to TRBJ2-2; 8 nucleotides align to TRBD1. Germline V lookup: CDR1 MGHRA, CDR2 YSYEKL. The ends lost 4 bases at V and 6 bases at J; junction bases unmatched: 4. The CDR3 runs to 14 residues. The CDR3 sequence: CASSPWTGPGELFF. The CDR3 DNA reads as TGCGCCAGCAGCCCCTGGACAGGGCCCGGGGAGCTGTTTTTT.

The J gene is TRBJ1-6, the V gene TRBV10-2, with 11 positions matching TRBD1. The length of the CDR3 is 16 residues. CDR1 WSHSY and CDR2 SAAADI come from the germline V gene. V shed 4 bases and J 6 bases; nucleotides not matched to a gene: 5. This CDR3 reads CASSAGTGGPNSPLHF. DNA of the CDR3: TGCGCCAGCAGTGCCGGGACAGGGGGACCTAATTCACCCCTCCACTTT.

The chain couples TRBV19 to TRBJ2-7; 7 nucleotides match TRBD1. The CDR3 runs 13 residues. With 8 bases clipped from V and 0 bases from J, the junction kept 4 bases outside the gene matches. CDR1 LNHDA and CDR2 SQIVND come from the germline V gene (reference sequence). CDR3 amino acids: CASEDRSSYEQYF. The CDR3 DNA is TGTGCCAGTGAGGACAGGAGCTCCTACGAGCAGTACTTC.

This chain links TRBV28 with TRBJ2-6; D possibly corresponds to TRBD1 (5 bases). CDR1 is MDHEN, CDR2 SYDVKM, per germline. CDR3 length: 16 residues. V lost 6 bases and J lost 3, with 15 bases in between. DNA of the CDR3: TGTGCCAGCAGCCTCATAGCAGGGAATGGGGCCAACGTCCTGACTTTC. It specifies CASSLIAGNGANVLTF.

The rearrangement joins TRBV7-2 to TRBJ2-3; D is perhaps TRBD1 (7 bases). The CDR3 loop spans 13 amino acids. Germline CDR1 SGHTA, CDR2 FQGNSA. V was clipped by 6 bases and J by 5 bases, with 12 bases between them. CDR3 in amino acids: CASSQGGQDTQYF. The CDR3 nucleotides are TGTGCCAGCAGTCAGGGGGGACAAGATACGCAGTATTTT.

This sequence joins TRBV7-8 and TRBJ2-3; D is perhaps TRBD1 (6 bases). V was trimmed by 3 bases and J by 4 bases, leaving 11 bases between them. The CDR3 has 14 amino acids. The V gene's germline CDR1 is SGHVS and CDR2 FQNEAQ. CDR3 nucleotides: TGTGCCAGCAGCTTTACAGGGTGGGCAGATACGCAGTATTTT. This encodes CASSFTGWADTQYF.

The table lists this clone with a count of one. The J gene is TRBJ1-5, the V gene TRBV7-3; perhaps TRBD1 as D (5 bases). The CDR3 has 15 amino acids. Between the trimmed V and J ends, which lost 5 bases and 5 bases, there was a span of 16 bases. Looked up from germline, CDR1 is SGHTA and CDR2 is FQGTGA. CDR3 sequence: CASSPRQFSHQPQHF. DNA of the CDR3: TGTGCCAGCAGCCCCCGACAGTTCTCTCATCAGCCCCAGCATTTT.

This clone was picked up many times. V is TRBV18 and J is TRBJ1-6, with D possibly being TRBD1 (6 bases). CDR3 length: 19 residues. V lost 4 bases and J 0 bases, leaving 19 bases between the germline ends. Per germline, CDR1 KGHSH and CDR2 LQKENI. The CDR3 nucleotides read TGTGCCAGCTCACTCAACAGGGACAAGTCCAGCTCCTATAATTCACCCCTCCACTTT. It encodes CASSLNRDKSSSYNSPLHF.

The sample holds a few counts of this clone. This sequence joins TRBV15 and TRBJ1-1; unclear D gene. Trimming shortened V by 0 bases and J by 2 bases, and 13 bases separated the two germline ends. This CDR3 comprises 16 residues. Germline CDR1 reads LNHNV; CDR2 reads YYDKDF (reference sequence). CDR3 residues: CATSRDRLAENTEAFF. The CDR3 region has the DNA TGTGCCACCAGCAGAGATCGCCTGGCAGAAAACACTGAAGCTTTCTTT.

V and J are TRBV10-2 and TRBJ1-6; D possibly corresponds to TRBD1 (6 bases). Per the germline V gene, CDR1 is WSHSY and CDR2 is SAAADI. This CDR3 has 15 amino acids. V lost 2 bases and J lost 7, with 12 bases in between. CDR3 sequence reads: CASSETGLSNSPLHF. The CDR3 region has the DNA TGCGCCAGCAGTGAGACAGGGCTATCGAATTCACCCCTCCACTTT.

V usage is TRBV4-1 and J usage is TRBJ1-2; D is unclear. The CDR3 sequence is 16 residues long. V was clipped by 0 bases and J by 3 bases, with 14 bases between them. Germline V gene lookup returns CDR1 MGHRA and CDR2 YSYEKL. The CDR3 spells CASSQELSGIHYGYTF. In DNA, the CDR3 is TGCGCCAGCAGCCAAGAGCTCAGCGGGATCCACTATGGCTACACCTTC.

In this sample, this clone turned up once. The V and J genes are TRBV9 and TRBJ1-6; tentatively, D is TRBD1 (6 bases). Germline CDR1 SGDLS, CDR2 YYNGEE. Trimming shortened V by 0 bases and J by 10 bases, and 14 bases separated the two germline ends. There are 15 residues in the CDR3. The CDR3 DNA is TGTGCCAGCAGCGTAGCTGGGGGGGGGCAATCACCCCTCCACTTT. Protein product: CASSVAGGGQSPLHF.

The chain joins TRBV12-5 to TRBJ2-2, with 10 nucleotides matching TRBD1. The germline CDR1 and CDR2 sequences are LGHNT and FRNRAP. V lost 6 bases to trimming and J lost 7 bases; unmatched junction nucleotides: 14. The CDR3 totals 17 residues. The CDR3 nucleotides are TGTGCTAGTGGACTGGACAGGGGGAACTTGACGAACGGGGAGCTGTTTTTT. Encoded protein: CASGLDRGNLTNGELFF. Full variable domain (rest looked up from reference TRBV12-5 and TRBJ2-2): DARVTQTPRHKVTEMGQEVTMRCQPILGHNTVFWYRQTMMQGLELLAYFRNRAPLDDSGMPKDRFSAEMPDATLATLKIQPSEPRDSAVYFCASGLDRGNLTNGELFFGEGSRLTVL.

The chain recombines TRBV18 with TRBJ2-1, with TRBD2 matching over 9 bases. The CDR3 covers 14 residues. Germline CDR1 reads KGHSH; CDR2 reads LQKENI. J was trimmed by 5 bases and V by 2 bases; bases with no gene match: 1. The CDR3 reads CASSPIAGDNEQFF. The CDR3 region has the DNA TGTGCCAGCTCACCAATAGCGGGAGACAATGAGCAGTTCTTC.

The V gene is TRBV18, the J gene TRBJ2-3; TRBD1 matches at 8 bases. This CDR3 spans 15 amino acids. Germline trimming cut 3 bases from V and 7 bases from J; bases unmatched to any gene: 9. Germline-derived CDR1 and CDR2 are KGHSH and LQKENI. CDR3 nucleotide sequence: TGTGCCAGCTCACCGGGACAGGCTCCTCTTAATACGCAGTATTTT. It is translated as CASSPGQAPLNTQYF.

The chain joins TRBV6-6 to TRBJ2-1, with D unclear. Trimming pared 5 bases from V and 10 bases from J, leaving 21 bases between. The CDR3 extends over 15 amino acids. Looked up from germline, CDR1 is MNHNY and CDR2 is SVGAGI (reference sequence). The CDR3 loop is CASSPRASGFGEQFF. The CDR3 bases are TGTGCCAGCAGTCCTCGAGCTAGTGGGTTTGGCGAGCAGTTCTTC.

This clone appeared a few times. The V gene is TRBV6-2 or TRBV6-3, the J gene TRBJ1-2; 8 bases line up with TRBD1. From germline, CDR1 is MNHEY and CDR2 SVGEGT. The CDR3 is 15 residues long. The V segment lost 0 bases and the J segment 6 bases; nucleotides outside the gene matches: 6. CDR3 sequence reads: CASSYSTRDRNGYTF. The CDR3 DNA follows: TGTGCCAGCAGTTACTCTACCAGGGACAGGAATGGCTACACCTTC.

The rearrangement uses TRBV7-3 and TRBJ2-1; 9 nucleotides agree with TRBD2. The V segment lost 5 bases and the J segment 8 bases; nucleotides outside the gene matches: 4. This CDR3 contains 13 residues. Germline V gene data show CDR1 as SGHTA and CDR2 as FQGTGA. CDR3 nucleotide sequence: TGTGCCAGCAGCCCCCAGCGGGAGGATGAGCAGTTCTTC. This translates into CASSPQREDEQFF. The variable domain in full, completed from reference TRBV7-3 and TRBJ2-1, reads GAGVSQTPSNKVTEKGKYVELRCDPISGHTALYWYRQSLGQGPEFLIYFQGTGAADDSGLPNDRFFAVRPEGSVSTLKIQRTERGDSAVYLCASSPQREDEQFFGPGTRLTVL.

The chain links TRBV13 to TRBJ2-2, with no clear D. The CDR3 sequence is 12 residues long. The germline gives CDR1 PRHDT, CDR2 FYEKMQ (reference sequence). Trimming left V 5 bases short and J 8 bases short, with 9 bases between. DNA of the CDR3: TGTGCCAGCAGCATCCTCACTGGGGAGCTGTTTTTT. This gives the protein CASSILTGELFF. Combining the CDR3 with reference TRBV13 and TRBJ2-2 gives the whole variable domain AAGVIQSPRHLIKEKRETATLKCYPIPRHDTVYWYQQGPGQDPQFLISFYEKMQSDKGSIPDRFSAQQFSDYHSELNMSSLELGDSALYFCASSILTGELFFGEGSRLTVL.

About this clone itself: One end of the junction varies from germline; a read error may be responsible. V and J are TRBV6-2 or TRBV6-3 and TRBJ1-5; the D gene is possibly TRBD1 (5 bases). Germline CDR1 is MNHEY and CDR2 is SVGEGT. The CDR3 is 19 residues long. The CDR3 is CASSYPPLGQNPPHQPQHF. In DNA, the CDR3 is TGTGCCAGCAGTTACCCCCCGCTGGGGCAGAACCCCCCTCATCAGCCTCAGCATTTT.

The CDR3 protein is CASIRQGTFSGGQFF. The CDR3 DNA reads TGTGCCAGCATACGACAGGGGACCTTTTCGGGCGGGCAGTTCTTC. The chain combines TRBV2 with TRBJ2-1; 8 bases line up with TRBD1. This CDR3 region has 15 residues. Germline V CDR1 and CDR2: SNHLY, FYNNEI. After removal of 7 bases from V and 12 bases from J, the junction contained 17 bases not matched to a gene.

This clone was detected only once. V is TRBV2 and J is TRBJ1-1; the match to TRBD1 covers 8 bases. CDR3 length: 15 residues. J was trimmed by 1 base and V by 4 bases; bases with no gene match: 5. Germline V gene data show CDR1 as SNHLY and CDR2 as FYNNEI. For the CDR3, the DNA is TGTGCCAGCAGTGTTTCCCAGGGGGCGAACACTGAAGCTTTCTTT. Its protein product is CASSVSQGANTEAFF. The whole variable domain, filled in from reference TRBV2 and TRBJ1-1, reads EPEVTQTPSHQVTQMGQEVILRCVPISNHLYFYWYRQILGQKVEFLVSFYNNEISEKSEIFDDQFSVERPDGSNFTLKIRSTKLEDSAMYFCASSVSQGANTEAFFGQGTRLTVV.

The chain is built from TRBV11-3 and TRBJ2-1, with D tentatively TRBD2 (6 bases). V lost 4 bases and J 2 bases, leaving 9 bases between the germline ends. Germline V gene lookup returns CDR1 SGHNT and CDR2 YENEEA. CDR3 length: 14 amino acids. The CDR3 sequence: CASSYSGPYNEQFF. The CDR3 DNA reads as TGTGCCAGCAGCTATAGCGGTCCCTACAATGAGCAGTTCTTC.

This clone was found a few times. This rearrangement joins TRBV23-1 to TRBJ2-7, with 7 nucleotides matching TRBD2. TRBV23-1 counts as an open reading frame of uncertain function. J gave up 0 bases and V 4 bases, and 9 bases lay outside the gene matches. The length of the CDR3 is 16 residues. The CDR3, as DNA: TGCGCCAGCAGTCCCCCCGGGGGAGGGGCCTCCTACGAGCAGTACTTC. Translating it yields CASSPPGGGASYEQYF.

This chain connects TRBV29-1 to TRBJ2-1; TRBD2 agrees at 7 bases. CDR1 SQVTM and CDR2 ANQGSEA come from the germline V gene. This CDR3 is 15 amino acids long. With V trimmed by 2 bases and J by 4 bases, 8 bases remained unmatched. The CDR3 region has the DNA TGCAGCGTTGAACCCTCGGGGGGACCTTACAATGAGCAGTTCTTC. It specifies CSVEPSGGPYNEQFF.

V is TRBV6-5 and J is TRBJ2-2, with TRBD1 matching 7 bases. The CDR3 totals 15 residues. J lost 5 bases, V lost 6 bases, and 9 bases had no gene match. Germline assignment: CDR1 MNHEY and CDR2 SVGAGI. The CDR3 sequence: CASRRPTGITGELFF. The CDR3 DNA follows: TGTGCCAGCAGAAGGCCGACAGGGATAACCGGGGAGCTGTTTTTT.

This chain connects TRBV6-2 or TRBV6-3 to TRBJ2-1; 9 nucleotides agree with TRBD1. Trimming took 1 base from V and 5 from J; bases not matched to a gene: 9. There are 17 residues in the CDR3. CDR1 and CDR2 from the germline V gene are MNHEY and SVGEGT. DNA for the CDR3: TGTGCCAGCAGTTACTTGGTGGGACAGGGCTACGACAATGAGCAGTTCTTC. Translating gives CASSYLVGQGYDNEQFF.

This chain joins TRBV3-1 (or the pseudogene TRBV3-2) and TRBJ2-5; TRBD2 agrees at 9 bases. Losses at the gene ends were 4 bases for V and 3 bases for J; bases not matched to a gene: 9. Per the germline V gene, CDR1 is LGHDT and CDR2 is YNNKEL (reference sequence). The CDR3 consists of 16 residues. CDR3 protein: CASSLLAGRRKETQYF. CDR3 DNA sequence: TGTGCCAGCAGCCTACTAGCGGGCCGGCGAAAAGAGACCCAGTACTTC.